This section outlines one T cell receptor beta chain sequence together with its context. TCRdb's copy holds only in-frame clones and misses some; the assay was immunoSEQ multiplex PCR. The table lists a few hundred thousand clones, roughly 90% of them singletons. This specimen belongs to a study of blood T cell repertoires in COVID-19. This CDR3 has 13 residues. The V and J ends lost 8 bases and 6 bases respectively, with 15 bases between them. Germline loops: CDR1 SGHRS, CDR2 YFSETQ. This rearrangement joins TRBV5-1 to TRBJ1-5; weak D call: TRBD1 (5 bases). The TCR was taken from a man aged 25 to 40 with acute or convalescent COVID-19. The sequencing input was peripheral blood. The DNA for the CDR3 is TGCGCCAGACTGGGAGGGGTTTTTCAGCCCCAGCATTTT. It translates to CARLGGVFQPQHF.